Described below is a single T cell receptor beta chain sequence and its context. Its antigen is currently unknown. This entry belongs to a study of cytomegalovirus exposure and HLA in healthy donors. Study-level points and caveats: A missense variant in DCLRE1C was later tied to TCR beta V- and J-gene trimming. As was reported, the HLA-A and HLA-B alleles of most subjects were accurately predicted from TCR beta sequences. Among donors in an Asian-associated ancestry cluster, a later analysis reportedly found fewer N-insertions than the approximately 700-donor mean.

V lost 2 bases to trimming and J lost 7 bases, with 18 bases between them. The germline gives CDR1 MNHNY, CDR2 SVGAGI (reference sequence). This CDR3 region has 16 residues. In the PCR, 60 Vbeta and 13 Jbeta primers were used. The protocol was immunoSEQ multiplex PCR, while the TCRdb copy is restricted to in-frame clones and leaves out a portion. The sample yields 150,000 to 200,000 clones, 77% seen once. The sequenced material came from PBMCs. This TCR was recovered from a man aged 18 to 30 in good health and CMV-seronegative. The chain has TRBV6-6 and TRBJ2-1; D may be TRBD1 (8 bases). CDR3 DNA: TGTGCCAGCAGTTACCTCACAGGGGGGGGCCTAAATGAGCAGTTCTTC. This sequence encodes CASSYLTGGGLNEQFF.